The text below deals with one T cell receptor (beta chain). This sample is part of a study of T cell responses to AZD1222 COVID-19 vaccine. The assay was immunoSEQ multiplex PCR, and TCRdb's table has in-frame clones only and misses some. Here the sample spans 150,000 to 200,000 clones, just over 90% being singletons. Sequences were derived from peripheral blood, sampled on day 0 of AZD1222 vaccination. The receptor was derived from an adult in good health.

Written as DNA, the CDR3 is TGTGCCACCAGTGATTTGGACAGGGTCAGGGAAAAACTGTTTTTT. It encodes CATSDLDRVREKLFF. The rearrangement joins TRBV24-1 to TRBJ1-4; 7 bases map to TRBD1. The CDR3 contains 15 residues. Germline V lookup: CDR1 KGHDR, CDR2 SFDVKD. J gave up 8 bases and V 0 bases, and 5 bases lay outside the gene matches.